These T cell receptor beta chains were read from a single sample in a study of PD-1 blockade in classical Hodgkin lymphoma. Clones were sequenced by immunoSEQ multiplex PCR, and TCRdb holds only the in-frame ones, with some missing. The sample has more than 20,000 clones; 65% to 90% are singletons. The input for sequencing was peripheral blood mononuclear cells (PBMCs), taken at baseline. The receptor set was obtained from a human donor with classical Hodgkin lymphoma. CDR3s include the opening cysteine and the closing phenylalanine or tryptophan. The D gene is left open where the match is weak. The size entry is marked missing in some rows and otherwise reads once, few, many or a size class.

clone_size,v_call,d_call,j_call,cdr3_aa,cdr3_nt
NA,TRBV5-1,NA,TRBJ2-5,CASSLRGLQETQYF,TGCGCCAGCAGCTTGCGGGGGCTCCAAGAGACCCAGTACTTC
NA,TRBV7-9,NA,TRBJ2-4,CASSLGGTIAKNIQYF,TGTGCCAGCAGCTTAGGAGGGACAATAGCCAAAAACATTCAGTACTTC
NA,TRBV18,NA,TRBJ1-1,CASSPSGFPTEAFF,TGTGCCAGCTCACCCTCGGGGTTTCCTACTGAAGCTTTCTTT
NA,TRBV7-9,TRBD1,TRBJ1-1,CASSQTEGAGFEAFF,TGTGCCAGCAGTCAAACGGAGGGGGCAGGCTTTGAAGCTTTCTTT
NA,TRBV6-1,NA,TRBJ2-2,CASSQMTAGELFF,TGTGCCAGCAGCCAAATGACAGCCGGGGAGCTGTTTTTT
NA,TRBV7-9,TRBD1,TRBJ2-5,CASSLLDRKTQYF,TGTGCCAGCAGCTTACTGGACAGGAAGACCCAGTACTTC
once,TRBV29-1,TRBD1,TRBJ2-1,CSAAGGAIDRDEQFF,TGCAGCGCGGCAGGGGGCGCGATAGATCGGGATGAGCAGTTCTTC
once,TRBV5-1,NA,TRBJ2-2,CASSPAGDTGELFF,TGCGCCAGCAGTCCGGCAGGGGACACCGGGGAGCTGTTTTTT
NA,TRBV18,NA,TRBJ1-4,CASSPDRGQGREKLFF,TGTGCCAGCTCACCAGACCGTGGCCAGGGTCGGGAAAAACTGTTTTTT
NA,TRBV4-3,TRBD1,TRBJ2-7,CASSQENGGQGEQYF,TGCGCCAGCAGCCAAGAAAATGGGGGACAGGGCGAGCAGTACTTC
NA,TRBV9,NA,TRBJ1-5,CASSGGPIDQPQHF,TGTGCCAGCAGCGGGGGACCGATCGATCAGCCCCAGCATTTT
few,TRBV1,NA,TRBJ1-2,CTSSQGWTFYGYTF,TGCACCAGCAGCCAAGGTTGGACTTTCTATGGCTACACCTTC
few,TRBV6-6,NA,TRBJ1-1,CASSYNANTEAFF,TGTGCCAGCAGTTACAATGCGAACACTGAAGCTTTCTTT
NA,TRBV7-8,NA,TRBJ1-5,CASSFNQDQPQHF,TGTGCCAGCAGCTTTAACCAAGATCAGCCCCAGCATTTT
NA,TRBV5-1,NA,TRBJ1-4,CASSINSATNEKLFF,TGCGCCAGCAGCATAAACAGCGCAACTAATGAAAAACTGTTTTTT
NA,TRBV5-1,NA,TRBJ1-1,CASSGSRGQGTEAFF,TGCGCCAGCAGTGGATCTCGGGGCCAGGGGACTGAAGCTTTCTTT
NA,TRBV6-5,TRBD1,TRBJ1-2,CASRSPGQTNYGYTF,TGTGCCAGCAGGTCCCCGGGACAGACTAACTATGGCTACACCTTC
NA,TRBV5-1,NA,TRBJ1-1,CASSLVSGNTEAFF,TGCGCCAGCAGCTTGGTTAGCGGTAACACTGAAGCTTTCTTT
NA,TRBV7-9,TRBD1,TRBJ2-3,CASSTGTGTDTQYF,TGTGCCAGCAGCACTGGGACAGGGACAGATACGCAGTATTTT